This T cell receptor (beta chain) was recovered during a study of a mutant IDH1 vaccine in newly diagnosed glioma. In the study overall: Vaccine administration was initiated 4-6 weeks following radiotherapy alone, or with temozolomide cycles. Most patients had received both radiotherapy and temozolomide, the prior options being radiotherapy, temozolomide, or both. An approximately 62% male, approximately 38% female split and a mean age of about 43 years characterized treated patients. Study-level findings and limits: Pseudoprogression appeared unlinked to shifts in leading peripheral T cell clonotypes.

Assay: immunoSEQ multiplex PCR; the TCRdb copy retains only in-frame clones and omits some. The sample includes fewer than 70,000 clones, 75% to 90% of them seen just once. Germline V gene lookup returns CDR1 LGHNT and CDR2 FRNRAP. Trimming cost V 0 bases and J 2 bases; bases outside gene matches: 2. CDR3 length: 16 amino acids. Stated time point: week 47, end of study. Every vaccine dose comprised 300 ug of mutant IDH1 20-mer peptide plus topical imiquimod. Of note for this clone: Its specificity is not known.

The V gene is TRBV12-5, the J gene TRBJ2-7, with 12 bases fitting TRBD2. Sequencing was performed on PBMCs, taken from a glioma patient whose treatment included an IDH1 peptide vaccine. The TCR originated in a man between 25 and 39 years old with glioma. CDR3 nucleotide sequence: TGTGCTAGTGGTTTGGTACGACTAGCGGGGGCCTACGAGCAGTACTTC. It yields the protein CASGLVRLAGAYEQYF. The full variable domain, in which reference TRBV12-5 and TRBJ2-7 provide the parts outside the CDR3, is DARVTQTPRHKVTEMGQEVTMRCQPILGHNTVFWYRQTMMQGLELLAYFRNRAPLDDSGMPKDRFSAEMPDATLATLKIQPSEPRDSAVYFCASGLVRLAGAYEQYFGPGTRLTVT.